The 32 T cell receptor beta chains below were found in one sample sequenced in a study of T cell changes during pregnancy in multiple sclerosis. TCRdb's table, derived via immunoSEQ multiplex PCR, lists solely in-frame clones and lacks some. The profile shows about 79,000 clones, 75% to 95% of them singletons. Sequences were derived from CD4+ T cells from peripheral blood mononuclear cells, sampled in the second trimester of pregnancy. These receptors were collected from a female donor with multiple sclerosis, enrolled in a pregnancy study.

The genes are TRBV4-3 and TRBJ2-3; D possibly corresponds to TRBD2 (5 bases). V lost 0 bases and J lost 0, with 7 bases in between. The germline gives CDR1 LGHNA, CDR2 YSLEER. The CDR3 has 15 amino acids. CDR3 coding DNA: TGCGCCAGCAGCCAAGACCGGACTAGCACAGATACGCAGTATTTT. Translating gives CASSQDRTSTDTQYF.

The chain uses TRBV5-1 and TRBJ2-6; 9 bases are a match to TRBD2. The CDR3 extends over 18 amino acids. Germline CDR1 reads SGHRS; CDR2 reads YFSETQ. J gave up 0 bases and V 0 bases, and 4 bases lay outside the gene matches. CDR3 in DNA: TGCGCCAGCAGCTTGGCCCCAGCGGGAGGCTCTGGGGCCAACGTCCTGACTTTC. Translated, it gives CASSLAPAGGSGANVLTF.

This clone was picked up one time. This chain links TRBV11-2 with TRBJ2-3, with 9 bases that match TRBD2. In germline, CDR1 is SGHAT, CDR2 FQNNGV. This CDR3 is built from 14 residues. Trimming removed 5 bases from V and 6 bases from J; junction bases left unmatched: 6. CDR3 in DNA: TGTGCCAGCAGCCACCTAGCGGGGATTGATACGCAGTATTTT. The encoded protein is CASSHLAGIDTQYF.

The chain employs TRBV27 and TRBJ2-7; 8 bases agree with TRBD2. V shed 8 bases, J shed 1 base, and the junction held 4 bases outside the gene matches. Germline values: CDR1 MNHEY, CDR2 SMNVEV (reference sequence). CDR3 length equals 13 residues. In DNA, the CDR3 is TGTGCCAGCGGCCGCGGGGGGTCCTACGAGCAGTACTTC. This sequence encodes CASGRGGSYEQYF.

J is TRBJ2-3 and V is TRBV9; the match to TRBD2 covers 8 bases. Unmatched junction bases numbered 13, after V lost 2 bases and J lost 5 bases. The CDR3 is 17 residues long. CDR1 SGDLS and CDR2 YYNGEE come from the germline V gene. The CDR3 DNA is TGTGCCAGCAGCGTTCGGGGGGGTAATTTTCTTGGAGATACGCAGTATTTT. Encoded protein: CASSVRGGNFLGDTQYF.

This clone was counted once. This rearrangement joins TRBV19 to TRBJ1-5; the match to TRBD1 covers 11 bases. Looked up from germline, CDR1 is LNHDA and CDR2 is SQIVND (reference sequence). V was clipped by 7 bases and J by 7 bases; unmatched bases: 6. The CDR3 is made up of 14 amino acids. CDR3 region: CASTGTGGAQPQHF. The CDR3 coding sequence is TGTGCCAGTACCGGGACAGGGGGGGCGCAGCCCCAGCATTTT.

CDR3 residues: CASSLNRIQGRQLAKNIQYF. Here the CDR3 DNA reads TGTGCCAGCAGCTTGAATCGGATACAGGGGCGACAACTAGCCAAAAACATTCAGTACTTC. The chain employs TRBV5-5 and TRBJ2-4; 7 bases agree with TRBD1. The CDR3 totals 20 residues. Germline V gene lookup returns CDR1 SGHKS and CDR2 YYEKEE (reference sequence). The trim removed 1 base at V and 0 bases at J, leaving 16 bases unmatched.

The V and J genes are TRBV10-3 and TRBJ1-1; D gene unclear. The CDR3 runs to 14 residues. CDR1 is ENHRY, CDR2 SYGVKD, per germline. The germline V and J ends were trimmed by 5 bases and 0 bases, with 10 bases remaining between them. CDR3 nucleotides: TGTGCCATCAGTCCGTGGGAGATGAACACTGAAGCTTTCTTT. Protein product: CAISPWEMNTEAFF.

This clone was counted once. J is TRBJ2-2 and V is TRBV6-1, with D unresolved. Per the germline V gene, CDR1 is MNHNS and CDR2 is SASEGT. This CDR3 has 18 amino acids. V shed 0 bases and J shed 1 base, with 15 bases lying between them. The chain's CDR3 is CASSEAPARGVNTGELFF. The CDR3 coding sequence is TGTGCCAGCAGTGAAGCGCCTGCTAGAGGTGTGAACACCGGGGAGCTGTTTTTT.

The V call is TRBV2, the J call TRBJ2-1, with TRBD1 identical over 7 bases. Germline V gene lookup returns CDR1 SNHLY and CDR2 FYNNEI. J was trimmed by 4 bases and V by 0 bases; bases with no gene match: 6. The CDR3 spans 16 residues. This CDR3 reads CASSEAVQGWYNEQFF. The CDR3 nucleotides are TGTGCCAGCAGTGAAGCTGTACAGGGGTGGTACAATGAGCAGTTCTTC.

This chain connects TRBV9 to TRBJ2-2; TRBD2 aligns across 8 bases. The CDR3 has 15 amino acids. Germline CDR1 and CDR2: SGDLS and YYNGEE. The V and J ends lost 1 base and 4 bases, in that order; junction bases with no gene match: 3. In nucleotides, the CDR3 is TGTGCCAGCAGCGTAACGGGGGGGGTCACCGGGGAGCTGTTTTTT. It codes for CASSVTGGVTGELFF.

The genes are TRBV28 and TRBJ2-2; 9 bases map to TRBD1. With 4 bases clipped from V and 4 bases from J, the junction kept 10 bases outside the gene matches. The CDR3 length is 17 residues. Germline V gives CDR1 MDHEN, CDR2 SYDVKM. CDR3 DNA sequence: TGTGCCAGCAGTTCTGGGACAGGGTGGATACTCACCGGGGAGCTGTTTTTT. Protein: CASSSGTGWILTGELFF.

This clone was counted once. This chain uses TRBV28 with TRBJ2-7, with TRBD2 matching 7 bases. Losses at the gene ends were 6 bases for V and 0 bases for J; bases not matched to a gene: 8. Germline V gene lookup returns CDR1 MDHEN and CDR2 SYDVKM. The CDR3 has 15 residues. CDR3 protein: CASSETGGFSYEQYF. Here the CDR3 DNA reads TGTGCCAGCAGCGAAACCGGGGGGTTCTCCTACGAGCAGTACTTC.

The chain links TRBV7-9 to TRBJ2-3, with TRBD1 matching 8 bases. Unmatched junction bases numbered 5, after V lost 3 bases and J lost 0 bases. CDR1 and CDR2 from the germline V gene are SEHNR and FQNEAQ (reference sequence). The CDR3 spans 16 residues. The CDR3 DNA follows: TGTGCCAGCAGCTTCGGACAGGGACCCAGCACAGATACGCAGTATTTT. This translates into CASSFGQGPSTDTQYF.

This chain links TRBV5-1 with TRBJ2-4; tentatively, D is TRBD1 (6 bases). The CDR3 spans 14 residues. The ends were cut back, 3 bases at V and 1 base at J, with 8 bases in the middle. Germline loops: CDR1 SGHRS, CDR2 YFSETQ. The CDR3 coding sequence is TGCGCCAGCAGCTCCGGACAGGCCAAAAACATTCAGTACTTC. Its translation: CASSSGQAKNIQYF.

J is TRBJ2-7 and V is TRBV28; TRBD2 might be the D (6 bases). The germline V gene encodes CDR1 MDHEN and CDR2 SYDVKM. V gave up 1 base and J gave up 1 base, with 11 bases separating them. The CDR3 has 15 amino acids. The CDR3 DNA reads as TGTGCCAGCAGTTTATCGGGACTCCTATCCTACGAGCAGTACTTC. Translation gives CASSLSGLLSYEQYF.

The V and J genes are TRBV18 and TRBJ2-7, with D perhaps matching TRBD1 (6 bases). CDR1 is KGHSH, CDR2 LQKENI, per germline. The V and J ends lost 3 bases and 2 bases respectively, with 20 bases between them. The CDR3 extends over 17 amino acids. The CDR3 DNA is TGTGCCAGCTCACCTGAACTACAGGGCACGATCACCTACGAGCAGTACTTC. It encodes CASSPELQGTITYEQYF.

The chain couples TRBV18 to TRBJ1-6; D unresolved. Germline V gene data show CDR1 as KGHSH and CDR2 as LQKENI. V gave up 6 bases and J gave up 0 bases, with 9 bases separating them. The CDR3 extends over 15 amino acids. In nucleotides, the CDR3 is TGTGCCAGCTCGACTGAGCTCTCCTATAATTCACCCCTCCACTTT. It specifies CASSTELSYNSPLHF.

The chain employs TRBV7-9 and TRBJ1-6, with D possibly TRBD1 on 5 matching bases. V was shortened by 0 bases and J by 0 bases, with 12 bases between the two germline ends. The CDR3 is 18 amino acids. Germline V gives CDR1 SEHNR, CDR2 FQNEAQ (reference sequence). CDR3 protein: CASSLARATSSYNSPLHF. Written as DNA, the CDR3 is TGTGCCAGCAGCTTAGCCAGGGCTACGAGCTCCTATAATTCACCCCTCCACTTT. Filled out from reference TRBV7-9 and TRBJ1-6, the complete variable domain reads DTGVSQNPRHKITKRGQNVTFRCDPISEHNRLYWYRQTLGQGPEFLTYFQNEAQLEKSRLLSDRFSAERPKGSFSTLEIQRTEQGDSAMYLCASSLARATSSYNSPLHFGNGTRLTVT.

The chain recombines TRBV5-1 with TRBJ2-1; 7 bases are a match to TRBD1. The CDR3 length is 17 residues. CDR1 SGHRS and CDR2 YFSETQ come from the germline V gene. Trimming took 0 bases from V and 3 from J; bases not matched to a gene: 9. CDR3 loop: CASSLGGGAIIYNEQFF. The CDR3 DNA follows: TGCGCCAGCAGCTTGGGAGGGGGCGCAATAATCTACAATGAGCAGTTCTTC.

The chain couples TRBV6-5 to TRBJ2-2; D is possibly TRBD2 (6 bases). This CDR3 region has 15 residues. Germline CDR1 and CDR2: MNHEY and SVGAGI. The V end lost 1 base, the J end lost 0 bases, and 6 bases lay between the germline ends. The CDR3 DNA is TGTGCCAGCAGTTACTGGGGGGCGAACACCGGGGAGCTGTTTTTT. It translates to CASSYWGANTGELFF.

V gene TRBV18 combines with J gene TRBJ2-7; 10 bases align to TRBD2. Losses at the gene ends were 3 bases for V and 6 bases for J; bases not matched to a gene: 5. The CDR3 totals 14 residues. The germline CDR1 and CDR2 sequences are KGHSH and LQKENI. The CDR3 DNA sequence: TGTGCCAGCTCACCCGGAGCGGGGGGGCGCGAGCAGTACTTC. Translating gives CASSPGAGGREQYF.

The V call is TRBV27, the J call TRBJ1-5, with 7 bases matching TRBD1. The CDR3 consists of 14 residues. The V gene's germline CDR1 is MNHEY and CDR2 SMNVEV (reference sequence). V was clipped by 6 bases and J by 0 bases; unmatched bases: 2. CDR3 in DNA: TGTGCCAGCAGGACAGGGTTTAGCAATCAGCCCCAGCATTTT. Its protein product is CASRTGFSNQPQHF.

J is TRBJ2-3 and V is TRBV5-6; 7 bases match TRBD2. The germline V gene encodes CDR1 SGHDT and CDR2 YYEEEE. The trim removed 2 bases at V and 0 bases at J, leaving 12 bases unmatched. The CDR3 loop spans 18 amino acids. The chain's CDR3 is CASSFRLAHALSTDTQYF. DNA for the CDR3: TGTGCCAGCAGCTTCCGACTAGCCCACGCGCTTAGCACAGATACGCAGTATTTT.

This clone was recorded many times. V is TRBV6-4 and J is TRBJ1-6; weak D call: TRBD1 (5 bases). V shed 5 bases and J shed 7 bases, with 9 bases lying between them. The CDR3 sequence is 13 residues long. Germline-derived CDR1 and CDR2 are MRHNA and SNTAGT. The CDR3, as DNA: TGTGCCAGCAGTCGGGGGAACAATTCACCCCTCCACTTT. It encodes CASSRGNNSPLHF.

The table lists this clone with a count of one. The chain couples TRBV15 to TRBJ2-5; 12 bases are a match to TRBD2. With 3 bases clipped from V and 5 bases from J, the junction kept 7 bases outside the gene matches. This CDR3 spans 16 amino acids. The germline V gene has CDR1 LNHNV and CDR2 YYDKDF (reference sequence). This CDR3 reads CATSRVLAGGGETQYF. DNA for the CDR3: TGTGCCACCAGCAGGGTACTAGCGGGAGGTGGGGAGACCCAGTACTTC.

This sequence joins TRBV2 and TRBJ1-5; TRBD1 matches 10 bases. The CDR3 consists of 17 residues. V was pared by 5 bases and J by 0 bases, with 7 bases of the junction left unmatched. Germline CDR1 reads SNHLY; CDR2 reads FYNNEI. The CDR3 sequence is CASSLTGTGVSNQPQHF. The CDR3, as DNA: TGTGCCAGCAGTTTAACCGGGACAGGGGTTAGCAATCAGCCCCAGCATTTT.

This clone was observed a single time. J is TRBJ2-1 and V is TRBV5-1, with TRBD1 matching over 10 bases. Germline CDR1 SGHRS, CDR2 YFSETQ. Trimming removed 5 bases from V and 8 bases from J; junction bases left unmatched: 16. There are 17 residues in the CDR3. The chain's CDR3 is CASRLPTTGQGSYEQFF. In DNA, the CDR3 is TGCGCCAGCAGGCTCCCTACGACGGGACAGGGGTCCTATGAGCAGTTCTTC.

V usage is TRBV28 and J usage is TRBJ1-1, with a tentative D call TRBD1 (5 bases). Per germline, CDR1 MDHEN and CDR2 SYDVKM. The V end was cut by 6 bases, the J end by 6 bases, with 20 bases between. This CDR3 contains 15 residues. Here the CDR3 DNA reads TGTGCCAGCAGATCCGAATGGGGCAAACTCCCTGAAGCTTTCTTT. It codes for CASRSEWGKLPEAFF.

The V and J genes are TRBV11-3 and TRBJ2-2; 7 bases match TRBD1. This CDR3 contains 15 residues. Trimming at V came to 1 base and at J to 6 bases, leaving 5 bases not matched to a gene. Germline CDR1 is SGHNT and CDR2 is YENEEA. The CDR3 coding sequence is TGTGCCAGCAGCTTAGGGGACAGTCTTCCCGGGGAGCTGTTTTTT. It encodes CASSLGDSLPGELFF.

The chain joins TRBV7-9 to TRBJ1-6; 7 bases fit TRBD1. Germline trimming cut 3 bases from V and 5 bases from J; bases unmatched to any gene: 4. This CDR3 is built from 15 residues. CDR1 and CDR2 from the germline V gene are SEHNR and FQNEAQ (reference sequence). The CDR3 region is CASSFRGQNNSPLHF. CDR3 nucleotides: TGTGCCAGCAGCTTTAGGGGACAGAATAATTCACCCCTCCACTTT.

As DNA, the CDR3 is TGTGCCAGTAGAAACGGACAACTTAGGGGTGAAGCTTTCTTT. Protein product: CASRNGQLRGEAFF. The gene calls are TRBV19 and TRBJ1-1; a possible D gene is TRBD1 (5 bases). Per germline, CDR1 LNHDA and CDR2 SQIVND (reference sequence). The V end lost 6 bases, the J end lost 7 bases, and 18 bases lay between the germline ends. This CDR3 comprises 14 residues.